A single sample gave rise to the 12 T cell receptor beta chains below, sequenced in a study of lymphopenia after photon versus proton radiotherapy. Only in-frame clones appear in the TCRdb table, and some are missing; sequencing was by immunoSEQ multiplex PCR. The sample lists about 22,000 clones, roughly 89% seen once, with around 10% in the top ten. The sample consisted of peripheral blood, taken from a patient treated with proton-based radiotherapy. The receptors stem from a man at least 80 years old with esophageal cancer.

The chain has TRBV20-1 and TRBJ1-1; a possible D gene is TRBD1 (5 bases). CDR1 is DFQATT, CDR2 SNEGSKA, per germline (reference sequence). V was shortened by 6 bases and J by 1 base, with 6 bases between the two germline ends. There are 11 residues in the CDR3. The CDR3 sequence: CSADRNTEAFF. The CDR3 bases are TGCAGTGCCGACAGGAACACTGAAGCTTTCTTT.

V and J are TRBV7-7 and TRBJ2-5; no clear D. The J call may be incorrect, as the DNA end agrees better with TRBJ2-7. In germline, CDR1 is SSHAT, CDR2 FNYEAQ (reference sequence). The CDR3 contains 17 residues. This CDR3 reads CASKVHPTPGGLYEQYF. The DNA for the CDR3 is TGTGCCAGCAAGGTCCATCCCACACCCGGCGGCCTCTACGAGCAGTACTTC.

The chain couples TRBV2 to TRBJ2-5; a possible D gene is TRBD2 (6 bases). The J call may be incorrect, as the DNA end agrees better with TRBJ2-7. Germline V gives CDR1 SNHLY, CDR2 FYNNEI. This CDR3 is 13 amino acids long. CDR3 DNA: TGTGCCAGCAGTGAAGTCGGGGGTGGCGAGCAGTACTTC. Translating it yields CASSEVGGGEQYF.

This clone came up once. The chain links TRBV6-6 to TRBJ2-1; D might be TRBD2 (6 bases). Germline V gene sequence: CDR1 MNHNY, CDR2 SVGAGI (reference sequence). V was pared by 8 bases and J by 9 bases, with 20 bases between. The CDR3 spans 14 residues. CDR3 residues: CASGTGQGGPEQFF. CDR3 in DNA: TGTGCCAGCGGGACGGGGCAGGGAGGTCCTGAGCAGTTCTTC.

The chain uses TRBV19 and TRBJ1-4; D may be TRBD1 (5 bases). Per the germline V gene, CDR1 is LNHDA and CDR2 is SQIVND (reference sequence). This CDR3 is 15 amino acids long. V lost 5 bases to trimming and J lost 4 bases, with 14 bases between them. The DNA of the CDR3 is TGTGCCAGTAGTGACCCGGGACGGGGTAATGAAAAACTGTTTTTT. It codes for CASSDPGRGNEKLFF. Looking up the rest from reference TRBV19 and TRBJ1-4 gives the full variable domain: DGGITQSPKYLFRKEGQNVTLSCEQNLNHDAMYWYRQDPGQGLRLIYYSQIVNDFQKGDIAEGYSVSREKKESFPLTVTSAQKNPTAFYLCASSDPGRGNEKLFFGSGTQLSVL.

This chain connects TRBV11-2 to TRBJ2-7, with D tentatively TRBD2 (5 bases). CDR1 SGHAT and CDR2 FQNNGV come from the germline V gene. This CDR3 contains 12 residues. Trimming cost V 3 bases and J 7 bases, with 10 bases left between them. The CDR3 here is CASSFEGGEQYF. The CDR3 bases are TGTGCCAGCAGCTTCGAGGGCGGGGAGCAGTACTTC.

The J gene is TRBJ2-1, the V gene TRBV19, with D maybe TRBD1 (6 bases). The CDR3 covers 15 residues. Germline V gene lookup returns CDR1 LNHDA and CDR2 SQIVND (reference sequence). V was cut by 0 bases and J by 2 bases, with 8 bases left in between. In DNA, the CDR3 is TGTGCCAGTAGTATAGATAGGGACACCTACAATGAGCAGTTCTTC. This encodes CASSIDRDTYNEQFF.

The V gene is TRBV5-1, the J gene TRBJ1-2; 8 positions agree with TRBD1. Germline assignment: CDR1 SGHRS and CDR2 YFSETQ. CDR3 size: 16 residues. V lost 4 bases and J lost 13; bases outside the gene matches: 21. The CDR3 loop is CASSAHDRGGVHGGTF. The CDR3 DNA sequence: TGCGCCAGCAGCGCCCATGACAGGGGAGGGGTCCATGGCGGCACCTTC.

This clone was picked up a small number of times. This chain connects TRBV7-2 to TRBJ1-2, with TRBD1 identical over 9 bases. Trimming removed 5 bases from V and 7 bases from J; junction bases left unmatched: 11. Germline-derived CDR1 and CDR2 are SGHTA and FQGNSA. The CDR3 length is 15 residues. The CDR3 nucleotides read TGTGCCAGCAGCCAAGAGGGACAGGGTGTGGGTGGCTACACCTTC. Translating it yields CASSQEGQGVGGYTF.

This clone was recorded once. This chain uses TRBV4-3 with TRBJ1-2, with 7 bases lining up with TRBD1. The germline V gene encodes CDR1 LGHNA and CDR2 YSLEER. Trimming at V came to 0 bases and at J to 4 bases, leaving 2 bases not matched to a gene. The CDR3 sequence is 14 residues long. DNA of the CDR3: TGCGCCAGCAGCCAAGATAGGGGGCCCTATGGCTACACCTTC. Translation gives CASSQDRGPYGYTF.

For this clone: Lacking the conserved final phenylalanine or tryptophan, this CDR3 likely reflects a read error. The chain recombines TRBV27 with TRBJ2-7; D perhaps matches TRBD1 (6 bases). Trimming took 4 bases from V and 6 from J, leaving 16 bases between them. CDR3 length equals 14 residues. Germline V gives CDR1 MNHEY, CDR2 SMNVEV (reference sequence). The CDR3 spells CASSWGLTPGEQYL. The CDR3 DNA follows: TGTGCCAGCAGTTGGGGGCTCACCCCAGGCGAGCAGTACCTC.

The chain couples TRBV9 to TRBJ1-2, with unresolved D. The CDR3 covers 15 residues. Germline CDR1 and CDR2: SGDLS and YYNGEE. The V gene lost 2 bases and the J gene lost 4 bases, with 15 bases spanning the gap. DNA for the CDR3: TGTGCCAGCAGCGTCCACAGCACTCAAGGCTATGGCTACACCTTC. It specifies CASSVHSTQGYGYTF.